One and the same sample provided the 32 T cell receptor beta chains below, sequenced in a study of cytomegalovirus exposure and HLA in healthy donors. 60 Vbeta and 13 Jbeta primers were used in PCR. Generated by immunoSEQ multiplex PCR, the TCRdb table keeps only in-frame clones and is missing some. The sample yields roughly 120,000 clones, 79% seen once. Sequencing used PBMCs. These receptors came from a man aged 25-45 years in good health and CMV-seropositive.

Worth noting for this clone: At the DNA level, this CDR3 is encoded by other sequences in the same sample as well. This sequence joins TRBV2 and TRBJ1-5; the D is unclear. The germline V and J ends were trimmed by 2 bases and 5 bases, with 4 bases remaining between them. This CDR3 has 12 residues. CDR1 SNHLY and CDR2 FYNNEI come from the germline V gene. In DNA form, the CDR3 reads TGTGCCAGCAGTGAAAGCGATCAGCCCCAGCATTTT. Translating it yields CASSESDQPQHF.

Comments on this clone: A junction boundary mismatches the germline segment, possibly from a read error. The J gene is TRBJ2-6, the V gene TRBV4-3, with TRBD1 matching over 8 bases. The CDR3 spans 17 residues. Looked up from germline, CDR1 is LGHNA and CDR2 is YSLEER. The CDR3 coding sequence is TGCGCCAGCAGCCAAGAGCCAGGGGGCGCTGGGGCCAACGGCCTGACTTTC. This translates into CASSQEPGGAGANGLTF.

V gene TRBV9 combines with J gene TRBJ2-1; 13 bases match TRBD2. The V gene end was trimmed by 3 bases and the J gene end by 7 bases; junction bases not matched to a gene: 7. Germline CDR1 SGDLS, CDR2 YYNGEE. The CDR3 has 16 residues. The CDR3 coding sequence is TGTGCCAGCAGCGCCGGACTAGCGGGAGTCGGAAATGAGCAGTTCTTC. Residues: CASSAGLAGVGNEQFF. Full variable domain (outside the CDR3, taken from reference TRBV9 and TRBJ2-1): DSGVTQTPKHLITATGQRVTLRCSPRSGDLSVYWYQQSLDQGLQFLIQYYNGEERAKGNILERFSAQQFPDLHSELNLSSLELGDSALYFCASSAGLAGVGNEQFFGPGTRLTVL.

This chain joins TRBV19 and TRBJ2-1; D is unclear. The CDR3 covers 13 residues. V shed 3 bases and J shed 6 bases, with 9 bases lying between them. Germline-derived CDR1 and CDR2 are LNHDA and SQIVND (reference sequence). The CDR3 coding sequence is TGTGCCAGTAGTATTACCCTACCCAATGAGCAGTTCTTC. It yields the protein CASSITLPNEQFF.

V is TRBV29-1 and J is TRBJ2-6, with TRBD1 matching 8 bases. The CDR3 has 17 amino acids. Unmatched junction bases numbered 10, after V lost 6 bases and J lost 0 bases. Germline V lookup: CDR1 SQVTM, CDR2 ANQGSEA. The CDR3 is CSVAPGQEISGANVLTF. The CDR3 DNA sequence: TGCAGCGTAGCACCGGGACAGGAGATCTCTGGGGCCAACGTCCTGACTTTC. The full variable domain, rest sourced from reference TRBV29-1 and TRBJ2-6, is SAVISQKPSRDICQRGTSLTIQCQVDSQVTMMFWYRQQPGQSLTLIATANQGSEATYESGFVIDKFPISRPNLTFSTLTVSNMSPEDSSIYLCSVAPGQEISGANVLTFGAGSRLTVL.

CDR3 sequence (DNA): TGCGCCAGCAGCACTCATACAGGGGCTTCACTTTACGAGCAGTACTTC. It is translated as CASSTHTGASLYEQYF. The rearrangement links TRBV4-1 to TRBJ2-7, with 7 bases identical to TRBD1. V shed 5 bases and J 4 bases; nucleotides not matched to a gene: 14. The CDR3 runs to 16 residues. CDR1 and CDR2 (germline): MGHRA, YSYEKL.

The rearrangement links TRBV5-1 to TRBJ1-1, with TRBD1 matching over 9 bases. The CDR3 is 15 amino acids. Trimming took 3 bases from V and 8 from J; bases not matched to a gene: 11. CDR1 SGHRS and CDR2 YFSETQ come from the germline V gene. The CDR3 DNA reads as TGCGCCAGCAGCTGGGGACAGGGAGAACAGAACGAAGCTTTCTTT. It is translated as CASSWGQGEQNEAFF. The whole variable domain, remainder taken from reference TRBV5-1 and TRBJ1-1, is KAGVTQTPRYLIKTRGQQVTLSCSPISGHRSVSWYQQTPGQGLQFLFEYFSETQRNKGNFPGRFSGRQFSNSRSEMNVSTLELGDSALYLCASSWGQGEQNEAFFGQGTRLTVV.

The chain uses TRBV6-1 and TRBJ2-7; the D gene is possibly TRBD1 (6 bases). The V and J ends lost 6 bases and 0 bases respectively, with 15 bases between them. The CDR3 has 15 residues. Germline V lookup: CDR1 MNHNS, CDR2 SASEGT. CDR3 amino acids: CASRETGYSSYEQYF. CDR3 bases: TGTGCCAGCAGAGAGACAGGATACAGCTCCTACGAGCAGTACTTC.

The chain links TRBV14 to TRBJ1-2, with TRBD1 identical over 7 bases. The CDR3 is 13 amino acids. J was trimmed by 5 bases and V by 4 bases; bases with no gene match: 4. Germline V gene lookup returns CDR1 SGHDN and CDR2 FVKESK. As DNA, the CDR3 is TGTGCCAGCAGCCTGGGACAGACGTATGGCTACACCTTC. Encoded protein: CASSLGQTYGYTF.

This clone is a singleton in its sample. This sequence joins TRBV19 and TRBJ1-2; a possible D gene is TRBD1 (6 bases). Germline loops: CDR1 LNHDA, CDR2 SQIVND (reference sequence). This CDR3 is built from 14 residues. V was trimmed by 5 bases and J by 3 bases, leaving 13 bases between them. CDR3 in DNA: TGTGCCAGTAGTCTACAGGGAGCGCACTATGGCTACACCTTC. It codes for CASSLQGAHYGYTF.

The chain joins TRBV28 to TRBJ1-5; 10 nucleotides match TRBD1. CDR1 is MDHEN and CDR2 is SYDVKM in the germline V gene. V lost 5 bases, J lost 7 bases, and 8 bases stayed unmatched. The CDR3 is 15 residues long. The CDR3 DNA follows: TGTGCCAGCAGTCCCCCCCCGGGACAGGGGCAGCCCCAGCATTTT. It yields the protein CASSPPPGQGQPQHF.

The chain is built from TRBV28 and TRBJ1-4, with TRBD1 as a possible D gene (5 bases). Germline V lookup: CDR1 MDHEN, CDR2 SYDVKM. Trimming took 2 bases from V and 4 from J, leaving 11 bases between them. The CDR3 is 15 amino acids. The CDR3 loop reads CASSLLRDLNEKLFF. The CDR3 nucleotides read TGTGCCAGCAGTTTACTCAGGGATCTTAATGAAAAACTGTTTTTT.

The chain uses TRBV4-1 and TRBJ1-2, with 9 bases that match TRBD1. Trimming took 2 bases from V and 4 from J; bases not matched to a gene: 5. This CDR3 is built from 15 residues. The germline CDR1 and CDR2 sequences are MGHRA and YSYEKL. The CDR3 nucleotides are TGCGCCAGCAGCCAACGACAGGGGGACCGCTATGGCTACACCTTC. Residues: CASSQRQGDRYGYTF.

This chain uses TRBV7-3 with TRBJ2-3; no firm D call. Per germline, CDR1 SGHTA and CDR2 FQGTGA. The V gene lost 5 bases and the J gene lost 0 bases, with 9 bases spanning the gap. There are 14 residues in the CDR3. The CDR3 loop reads CASSAGDSTDTQYF. The DNA of the CDR3 is TGTGCCAGCAGCGCCGGTGATAGCACAGATACGCAGTATTTT.

This clone has only a few counts. This sequence joins TRBV4-3 and TRBJ2-3; 9 bases line up with TRBD1. CDR1 and CDR2 from the germline V gene are LGHNA and YSLEER. The CDR3 contains 17 residues. Trimming removed 0 bases from V and 4 bases from J; junction bases left unmatched: 8. The CDR3, as DNA: TGCGCCAGCAGCCAAGACGGGACAGGGAATTGGGCAGATACGCAGTATTTT. Amino acid sequence: CASSQDGTGNWADTQYF.

This clone was detected only once. One end of the junction varies from germline; a read error may be responsible. The chain employs TRBV2 and TRBJ2-6, with 9 bases aligning to TRBD1. In germline, CDR1 is SNHLY, CDR2 FYNNEI. The CDR3 runs to 17 residues. In nucleotides, the CDR3 is TGTGCCAGCAACAACAGGGGGCGGCTCTCTGGGGCCAACGGCCTGACTTTC. Protein sequence: CASNNRGRLSGANGLTF.

The chain has TRBV27 and TRBJ1-2, with 9 bases matching TRBD1. V shed 6 bases and J 3 bases; nucleotides not matched to a gene: 8. Germline CDR1 and CDR2: MNHEY and SMNVEV (reference sequence). There are 15 residues in the CDR3. In DNA form, the CDR3 reads TGTGCCAGCAGCCTCGTAGGGACAGGGTACTATGGCTACACCTTC. Translated, it gives CASSLVGTGYYGYTF.

The J gene is TRBJ1-1, the V gene TRBV19; TRBD1 matches at 7 bases. V shed 3 bases and J 2 bases; nucleotides not matched to a gene: 3. CDR1 is LNHDA, CDR2 SQIVND, per germline (reference sequence). This CDR3 comprises 14 residues. The CDR3 loop reads CASSMGQFNTEAFF. The CDR3 DNA reads as TGTGCCAGTAGTATGGGACAGTTCAACACTGAAGCTTTCTTT.

The chain has TRBV7-2 and TRBJ2-4; 10 bases align to TRBD2. Germline V gives CDR1 SGHTA, CDR2 FQGNSA. With 5 bases clipped from V and 11 bases from J, the junction kept 6 bases outside the gene matches. The CDR3 contains 13 residues. CDR3 region: CASSPIAGGVQYF. The CDR3, as DNA: TGTGCCAGCAGCCCGATAGCGGGGGGAGTTCAGTACTTC.

The chain links TRBV9 to TRBJ2-7; no reliable D call. The length of the CDR3 is 14 residues. The germline CDR1 and CDR2 sequences are SGDLS and YYNGEE. Trimming stripped 3 bases from V and 6 bases from J, with 16 bases between. CDR3 sequence reads: CASSATPSHSEQYF. In DNA, the CDR3 is TGTGCCAGCAGCGCGACTCCGAGTCACTCCGAGCAGTACTTC.

This clone occurred a few times. As the CDR3 is not closed by the conserved phenylalanine or tryptophan, this likely results from a read error. The DNA is omitted, as the CDR3 cannot be located on it reliably, and the CDR3 follows TCRdb's listing. The J gene is TRBJ2-3, the V gene TRBV21-1; whether TRBD1, the table's D call, matches the DNA was not checked. TRBV21-1 is given as a pseudogene. From its first to its last residue, the CDR3 has 13 amino acids. CDR3 in amino acids: CASSKCRGARGRA.

This sequence joins TRBV5-1 and TRBJ1-1; tentatively, D is TRBD1 (5 bases). V was cut by 5 bases and J by 4 bases, with 15 bases left in between. Germline lookup yields CDR1 SGHRS and CDR2 YFSETQ. The CDR3 runs to 14 residues. In nucleotides, the CDR3 is TGCGCCAGCAGGGTCAGGGCGGTTGGCACTGAAGCTTTCTTT. This gives the protein CASRVRAVGTEAFF. Based on the CDR3 plus reference TRBV5-1 and TRBJ1-1, the full variable domain is KAGVTQTPRYLIKTRGQQVTLSCSPISGHRSVSWYQQTPGQGLQFLFEYFSETQRNKGNFPGRFSGRQFSNSRSEMNVSTLELGDSALYLCASRVRAVGTEAFFGQGTRLTVV.

V is TRBV28 and J is TRBJ1-2; D gene ambiguous. Looked up from germline, CDR1 is MDHEN and CDR2 is SYDVKM. This CDR3 comprises 12 residues. Trimming pared 3 bases from V and 5 bases from J, leaving 7 bases between. The DNA for the CDR3 is TGTGCCAGCAGTTTCCGAGTTTATGGCTACACCTTC. Amino acid sequence: CASSFRVYGYTF.

The V call is TRBV10-3, the J call TRBJ2-7; 7 bases line up with TRBD2. The CDR3 runs to 13 residues. Germline values: CDR1 ENHRY, CDR2 SYGVKD. V lost 8 bases to trimming and J lost 1 base; unmatched junction nucleotides: 5. The CDR3 nucleotides read TGTGCCATCTCGACTAGCAATTCCTACGAGCAGTACTTC. Encoded protein: CAISTSNSYEQYF.

As for this clone: The sample contains more than one DNA sequence encoding this CDR3. V gene TRBV9 combines with J gene TRBJ2-1; 7 bases match TRBD2. Germline CDR1 and CDR2: SGDLS and YYNGEE. V lost 0 bases to trimming and J lost 4 bases; unmatched junction nucleotides: 4. The CDR3 loop spans 15 amino acids. This chain's CDR3 is CASSVGGSGYNEQFF. The CDR3 nucleotides read TGTGCCAGCAGCGTAGGCGGTAGCGGGTACAATGAGCAGTTCTTC.

This clone was detected only once. The chain is built from TRBV7-3 and TRBJ2-5; 7 bases agree with TRBD2. From germline, CDR1 is SGHTA and CDR2 FQGTGA. Trimming at V came to 6 bases and at J to 7 bases, leaving 14 bases not matched to a gene. This CDR3 comprises 15 residues. Here the CDR3 reads CASSLTGTNLGTQYF. DNA of the CDR3: TGTGCCAGCAGTCTTACCGGGACTAACTTAGGGACCCAGTACTTC. Combining the CDR3 with reference TRBV7-3 and TRBJ2-5 gives the whole variable domain GAGVSQTPSNKVTEKGKYVELRCDPISGHTALYWYRQSLGQGPEFLIYFQGTGAADDSGLPNDRFFAVRPEGSVSTLKIQRTERGDSAVYLCASSLTGTNLGTQYFGPGTRLLVL.

J is TRBJ1-5 and V is TRBV7-9, with 12 bases identical to TRBD1. The J segment lost 8 bases and the V segment lost 6 bases, leaving 20 bases of the junction unmatched. Looked up from germline, CDR1 is SEHNR and CDR2 is FQNEAQ (reference sequence). The CDR3 extends over 19 amino acids. Here the CDR3 DNA reads TGTGCCAGCAGTAGCCCCGGGACAGGGGGCGCGGGTCTGGTTGAGCCCCAGCATTTT. It translates to CASSSPGTGGAGLVEPQHF.

DNA of the CDR3: TGTGCCAGCCTACGTCTTGCGGAGGGCGGGGAGCTGTTTTTT. It codes for CASLRLAEGGELFF. The genes are TRBV2 and TRBJ2-2, with D possibly being TRBD2 (6 bases). CDR1 and CDR2 (germline): SNHLY, FYNNEI. The CDR3 consists of 14 residues. V gave up 8 bases and J gave up 7 bases, with 17 bases separating them.

This clone was seen a few times. This sequence joins TRBV13 and TRBJ2-3; 8 bases are a match to TRBD2. The J segment lost 1 base and the V segment lost 6 bases, leaving 6 bases of the junction unmatched. This CDR3 has 15 residues. Per the germline V gene, CDR1 is PRHDT and CDR2 is FYEKMQ (reference sequence). The CDR3 region is CASRETGGGTDTQYF. The CDR3 region has the DNA TGTGCCAGCAGGGAGACGGGGGGGGGCACAGATACGCAGTATTTT.

The gene calls are TRBV6-6 and TRBJ2-4, with D perhaps matching TRBD2 (5 bases). V was clipped by 10 bases and J by 0 bases, with 13 bases between them. This CDR3 is 14 amino acids long. Germline values: CDR1 MNHNY, CDR2 SVGAGI (reference sequence). The CDR3 protein is CATHYGEAKNIQYF. CDR3 coding DNA: TGTGCCACACATTACGGGGAAGCCAAAAACATTCAGTACTTC.

The genes are TRBV30 and TRBJ1-6; possible D gene TRBD1, 5 bases. The CDR3 contains 14 residues. V shed 5 bases and J shed 11 bases, with 19 bases lying between them. Germline values: CDR1 GTSNPN, CDR2 SVGIG (reference sequence). CDR3 amino acids: CAWDPGLRGAPLHF. CDR3 coding DNA: TGTGCCTGGGACCCGGGACTCCGAGGAGCACCCCTCCACTTT. Combining the CDR3 with reference TRBV30 and TRBJ1-6 gives the whole variable domain SQTIHQWPATLVQPVGSPLSLECTVEGTSNPNLYWYRQAAGRGLQLLFYSVGIGQISSEVPQNLSASRPQDRQFILSSKKLLLSDSGFYLCAWDPGLRGAPLHFGNGTRLTVT.

V and J are TRBV28 and TRBJ2-7; D is possibly TRBD2 (6 bases). The CDR3 has 13 amino acids. The V end lost 7 bases, the J end lost 2 bases, and 12 bases lay between the germline ends. Germline V gives CDR1 MDHEN, CDR2 SYDVKM. Here the CDR3 DNA reads TGTGCCAGCACCATTTCTAGCGCCTACGAGCAGTACTTC. Amino acid sequence: CASTISSAYEQYF.